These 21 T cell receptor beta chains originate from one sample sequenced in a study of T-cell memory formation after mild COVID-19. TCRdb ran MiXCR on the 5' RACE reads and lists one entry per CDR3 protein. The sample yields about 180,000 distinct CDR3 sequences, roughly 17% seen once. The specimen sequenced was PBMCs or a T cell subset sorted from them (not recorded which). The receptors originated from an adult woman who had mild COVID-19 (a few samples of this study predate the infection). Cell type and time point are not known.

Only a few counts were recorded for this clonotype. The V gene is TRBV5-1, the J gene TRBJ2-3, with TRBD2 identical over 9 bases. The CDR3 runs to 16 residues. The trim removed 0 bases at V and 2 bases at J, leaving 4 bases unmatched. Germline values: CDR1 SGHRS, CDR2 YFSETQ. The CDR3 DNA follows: TGCGCCAGCAGCTTGGCCCTAGCGGGACCCACAGATACGCAGTATTTT. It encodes CASSLALAGPTDTQYF.

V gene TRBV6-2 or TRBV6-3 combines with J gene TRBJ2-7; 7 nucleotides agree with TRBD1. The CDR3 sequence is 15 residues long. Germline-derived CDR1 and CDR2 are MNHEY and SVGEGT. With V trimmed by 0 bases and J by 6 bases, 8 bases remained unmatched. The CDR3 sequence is CASSYSPKGGIEQYV. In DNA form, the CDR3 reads TGTGCCAGCAGTTACTCCCCTAAAGGGGGCATCGAGCAGTACGTC.

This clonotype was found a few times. CDR3 nucleotides: TGCGCCAGCAGCAGAATAGCGGGAAGCTCCTACAATGAGCAGTTCTTC. Amino acid sequence: CASSRIAGSSYNEQFF. The chain uses TRBV5-1 and TRBJ2-1; 8 nucleotides match TRBD2. The CDR3 consists of 16 residues. Unmatched junction bases numbered 6, after V lost 4 bases and J lost 0 bases. Looked up from germline, CDR1 is SGHRS and CDR2 is YFSETQ.

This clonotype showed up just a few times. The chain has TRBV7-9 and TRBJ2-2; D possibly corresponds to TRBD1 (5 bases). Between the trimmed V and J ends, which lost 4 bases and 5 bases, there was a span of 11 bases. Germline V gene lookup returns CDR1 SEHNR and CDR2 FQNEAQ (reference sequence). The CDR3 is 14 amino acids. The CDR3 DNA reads TGTGCCAGCAGCTGGGGCTTCATGACCGGGGAGCTGTTTTTT. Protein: CASSWGFMTGELFF.

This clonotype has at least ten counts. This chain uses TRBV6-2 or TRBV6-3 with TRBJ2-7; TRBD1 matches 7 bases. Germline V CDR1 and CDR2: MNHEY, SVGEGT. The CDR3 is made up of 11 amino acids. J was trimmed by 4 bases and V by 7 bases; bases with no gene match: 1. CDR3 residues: CASTTGYEQYF. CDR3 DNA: TGTGCCAGCACGACAGGGTACGAGCAGTACTTC.

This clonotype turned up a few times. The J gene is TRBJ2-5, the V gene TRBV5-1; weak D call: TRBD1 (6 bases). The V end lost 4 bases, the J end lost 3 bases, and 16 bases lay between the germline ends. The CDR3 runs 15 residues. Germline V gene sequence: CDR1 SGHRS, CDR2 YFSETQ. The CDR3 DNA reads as TGCGCCAGCAGCGCCGGACAGTACAGTGAAGAGACCCAGTACTTC. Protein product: CASSAGQYSEETQYF.

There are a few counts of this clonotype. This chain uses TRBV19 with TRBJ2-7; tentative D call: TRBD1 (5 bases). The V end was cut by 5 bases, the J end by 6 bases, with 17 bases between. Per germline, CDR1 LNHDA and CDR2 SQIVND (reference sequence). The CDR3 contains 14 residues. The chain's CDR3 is CASSRSRAVGEQYF. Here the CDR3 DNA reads TGTGCCAGTAGTCGGAGCAGGGCAGTGGGCGAGCAGTACTTC. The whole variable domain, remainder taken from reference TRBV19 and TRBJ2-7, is DGGITQSPKYLFRKEGQNVTLSCEQNLNHDAMYWYRQDPGQGLRLIYYSQIVNDFQKGDIAEGYSVSREKKESFPLTVTSAQKNPTAFYLCASSRSRAVGEQYFGPGTRLTVT.

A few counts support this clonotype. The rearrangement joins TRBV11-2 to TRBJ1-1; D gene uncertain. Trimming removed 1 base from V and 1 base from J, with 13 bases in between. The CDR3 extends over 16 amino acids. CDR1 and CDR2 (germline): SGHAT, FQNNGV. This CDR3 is CASSLGGSTPNTEAFF. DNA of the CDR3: TGTGCCAGCAGCTTAGGGGGATCTACACCGAACACTGAAGCTTTCTTT.

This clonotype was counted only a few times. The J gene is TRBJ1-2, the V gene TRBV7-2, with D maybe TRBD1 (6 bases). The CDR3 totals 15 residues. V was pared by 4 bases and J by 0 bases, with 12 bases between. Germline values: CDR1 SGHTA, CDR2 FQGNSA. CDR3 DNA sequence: TGTGCCAGCAGCTCTAAAAGGGGGGCTAACTATGGCTACACCTTC. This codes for CASSSKRGANYGYTF.

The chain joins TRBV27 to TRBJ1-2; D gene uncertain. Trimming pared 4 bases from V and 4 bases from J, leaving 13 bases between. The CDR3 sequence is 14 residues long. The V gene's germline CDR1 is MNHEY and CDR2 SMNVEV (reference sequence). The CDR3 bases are TGTGCCAGCAGTTCGGATACAAGTATCTATGGCTACACCTTC. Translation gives CASSSDTSIYGYTF.

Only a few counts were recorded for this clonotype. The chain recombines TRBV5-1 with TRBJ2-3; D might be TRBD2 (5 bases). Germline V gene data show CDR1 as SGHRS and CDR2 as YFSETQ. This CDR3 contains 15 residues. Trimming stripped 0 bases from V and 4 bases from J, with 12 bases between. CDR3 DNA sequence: TGCGCCAGCAGCTTGGTCGGACTCTTGGCAGATACGCAGTATTTT. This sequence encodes CASSLVGLLADTQYF.

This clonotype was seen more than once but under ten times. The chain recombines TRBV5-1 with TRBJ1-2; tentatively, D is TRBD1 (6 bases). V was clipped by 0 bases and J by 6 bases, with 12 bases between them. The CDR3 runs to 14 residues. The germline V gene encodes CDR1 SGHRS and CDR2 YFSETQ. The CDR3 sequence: CASSLESGGHGYTF. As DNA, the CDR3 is TGCGCCAGCAGCTTGGAGTCGGGGGGCCATGGCTACACCTTC.

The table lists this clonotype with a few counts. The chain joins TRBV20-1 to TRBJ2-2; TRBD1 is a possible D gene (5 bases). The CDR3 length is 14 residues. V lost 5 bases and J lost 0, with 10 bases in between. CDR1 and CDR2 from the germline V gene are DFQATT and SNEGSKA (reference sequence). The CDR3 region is CSAGRVTNTGELFF. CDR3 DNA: TGCAGTGCTGGCAGGGTCACGAACACCGGGGAGCTGTTTTTT.

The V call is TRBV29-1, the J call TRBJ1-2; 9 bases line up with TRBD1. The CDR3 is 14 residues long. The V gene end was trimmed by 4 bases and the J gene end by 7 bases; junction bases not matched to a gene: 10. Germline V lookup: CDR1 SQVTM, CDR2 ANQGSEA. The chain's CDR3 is CSVATLDRGAGYTF. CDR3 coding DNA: TGCAGCGTTGCCACACTAGACAGGGGGGCTGGCTACACCTTC.

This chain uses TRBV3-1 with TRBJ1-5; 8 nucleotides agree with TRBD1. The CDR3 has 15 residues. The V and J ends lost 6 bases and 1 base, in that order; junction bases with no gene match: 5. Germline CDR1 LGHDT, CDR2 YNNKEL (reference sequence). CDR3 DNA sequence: TGTGCCAGCAGTGTAGGACAGGGAAGCAATCAGCCCCAGCATTTT. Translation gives CASSVGQGSNQPQHF.

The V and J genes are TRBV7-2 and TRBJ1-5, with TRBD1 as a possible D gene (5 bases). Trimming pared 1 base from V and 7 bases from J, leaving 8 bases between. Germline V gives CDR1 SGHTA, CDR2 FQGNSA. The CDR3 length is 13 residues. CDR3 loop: CASSLGGVQPQHF. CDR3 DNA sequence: TGTGCCAGCAGCTTAGGAGGGGTCCAGCCCCAGCATTTT.

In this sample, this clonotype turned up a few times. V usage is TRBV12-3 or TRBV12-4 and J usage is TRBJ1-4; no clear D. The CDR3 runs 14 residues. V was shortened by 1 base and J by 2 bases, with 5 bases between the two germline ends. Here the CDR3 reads CASSLVPTNEKLFF. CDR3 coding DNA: TGTGCCAGCAGTTTAGTGCCGACTAATGAAAAACTGTTTTTT.

The CDR3 protein is CASSQDHTGHTPYEQYF. The CDR3 coding sequence is TGCGCCAGCAGCCAAGATCATACGGGACATACCCCCTACGAGCAGTACTTC. The V gene is TRBV4-1, the J gene TRBJ2-7; possible D gene TRBD1, 6 bases. This CDR3 contains 17 residues. V lost 0 bases to trimming and J lost 2 bases, with 17 bases between them. Per germline, CDR1 MGHRA and CDR2 YSYEKL.

The CDR3 sequence: CASSPGDRGGTEAFF. CDR3 in DNA: TGTGCCAGCAGCCCCGGGGATCGGGGGGGCACTGAAGCTTTCTTT. The genes are TRBV4-2 and TRBJ1-1, with a weak D call TRBD1 (5 bases). V was shortened by 4 bases and J by 4 bases, with 16 bases between the two germline ends. Germline values: CDR1 LGHNA, CDR2 YNFKEQ. This CDR3 contains 15 residues.

The DNA for the CDR3 is TGTGCCAGCAGCGAGGCCGGGACAGGGGGCCCGTACGAGCAGTACTTC. This codes for CASSEAGTGGPYEQYF. This chain uses TRBV6-5 with TRBJ2-7; TRBD1 matches 12 bases. The length of the CDR3 is 16 residues. J lost 4 bases, V lost 6 bases, and 10 bases had no gene match. Germline V gene data show CDR1 as MNHEY and CDR2 as SVGAGI.

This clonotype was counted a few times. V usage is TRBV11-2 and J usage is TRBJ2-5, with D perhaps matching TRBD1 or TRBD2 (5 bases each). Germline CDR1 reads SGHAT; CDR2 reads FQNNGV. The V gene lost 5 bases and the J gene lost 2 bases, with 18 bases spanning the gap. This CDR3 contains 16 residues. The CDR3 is CASSRVTGTTQETQYF. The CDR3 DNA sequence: TGTGCCAGCAGCCGAGTGACCGGGACCACTCAAGAGACCCAGTACTTC.